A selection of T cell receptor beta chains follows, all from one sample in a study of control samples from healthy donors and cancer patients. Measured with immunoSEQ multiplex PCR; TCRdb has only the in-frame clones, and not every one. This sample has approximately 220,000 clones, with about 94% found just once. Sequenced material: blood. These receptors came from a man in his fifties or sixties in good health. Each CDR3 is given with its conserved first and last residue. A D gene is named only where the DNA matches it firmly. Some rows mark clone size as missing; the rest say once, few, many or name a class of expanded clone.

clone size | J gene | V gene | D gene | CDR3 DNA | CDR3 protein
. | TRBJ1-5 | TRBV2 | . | TGTGCCAGCAGTGCTATAAATAGCAATCAGCCCCAGCATTTT | CASSAINSNQPQHF
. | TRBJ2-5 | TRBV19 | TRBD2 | TGTGCCACCGCCTCGGGGGGGGAGACCCAGTACTTC | CATASGGETQYF
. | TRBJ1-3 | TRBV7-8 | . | TGTGCCAGCAGCTCCTACGAGGGTTCTGGAAACACCATATATTTT | CASSSYEGSGNTIYF
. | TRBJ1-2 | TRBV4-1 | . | TGCGCCAGCAGCCAAGAGTTCTCTTGGGCTGGTGGCTACACCTTC | CASSQEFSWAGGYTF
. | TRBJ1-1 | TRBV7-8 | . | TGTGCCAGCACCCGCGGGGTGAGCACTGAAGCTTTCTTT | CASTRGVSTEAFF
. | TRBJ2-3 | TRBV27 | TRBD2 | TGTGCCAGCAGTTCCCACCCCCCGAGCGGGGGGGCCCCCACGGGAGGGCAGTATTTT | CASSSHPPSGGAPTGGQYF
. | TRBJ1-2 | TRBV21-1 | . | TGTGCCAGCAGTCGGACAGAGGTGGGCTACACCTTC | CASSRTEVGYTF
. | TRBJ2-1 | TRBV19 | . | TGTGCCAGTAGTATGGGCAGTTACAATGAGCAGTTCTTC | CASSMGSYNEQFF
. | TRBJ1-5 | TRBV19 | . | TGTGCCAGTAGGGAGGGAACCTATAGCAATCAGCCCCAGCATTTT | CASREGTYSNQPQHF
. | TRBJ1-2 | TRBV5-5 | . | TGTGCCAGCAGCTTGGGTAACTATGGCTACACCTTC | CASSLGNYGYTF
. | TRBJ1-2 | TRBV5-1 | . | TGCGCCAGCAGCTTGGCCGAGGTGGGGACGAATGGCTACACCTTC | CASSLAEVGTNGYTF
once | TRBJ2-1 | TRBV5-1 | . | TGCGCCAGCAGCCTCGGTCCCCTCAGGGGTCGGGATGAGCAGTTCTTC | CASSLGPLRGRDEQFF
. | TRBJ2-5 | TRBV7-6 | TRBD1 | TGTGCCAGCAGGAAAACAGGGGGCTTTTCCGAGACCCAGTACTTC | CASRKTGGFSETQYF
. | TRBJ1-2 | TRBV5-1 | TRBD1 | TGCGCCAGCAGCTTGGGGGGACAGGGCGGCTATGGCTACACCTTC | CASSLGGQGGYGYTF
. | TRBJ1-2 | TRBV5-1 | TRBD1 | TGCGCCAGCAGCTTGGATCCGGGACAGCATGGCTACACCTTC | CASSLDPGQHGYTF
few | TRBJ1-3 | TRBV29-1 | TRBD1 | TGCAGCGTTGGGGGACAGTCCTCTGGAAACACCATATATTTT | CSVGGQSSGNTIYF
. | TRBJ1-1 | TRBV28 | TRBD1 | TGTGCCAGCAGTTTCATGACAGGGGGCGTCACTGAAGCTTTCTTT | CASSFMTGGVTEAFF
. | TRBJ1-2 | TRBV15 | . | TGTGCCACCAGCAGAGAGGGGACCGGTGGCTATGGCTACACCTTC | CATSREGTGGYGYTF
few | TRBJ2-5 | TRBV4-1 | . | TGCGCCAGCAGCCAAGACAATTATGGAATAAGGGAGACCCAGTACTTC | CASSQDNYGIRETQYF
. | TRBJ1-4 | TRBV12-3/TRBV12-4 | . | TGTGCCAGCAGTTCCGGGACACGTGAAAAACTGTTTTTT | CASSSGTREKLFF
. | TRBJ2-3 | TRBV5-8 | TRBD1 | TGTGCCAGCAGCCTACTGGGACAGCTAATGGGTACGCAGTATTTT | CASSLLGQLMGTQYF
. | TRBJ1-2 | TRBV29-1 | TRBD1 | TGCAGCGCCCTCGGACAGGGGGCGAATGGCTACACCTTC | CSALGQGANGYTF
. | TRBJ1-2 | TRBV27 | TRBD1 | TGTGCCAGCAGTTTTGGGGGACAGGGGGCCCGGGGCTACACCTTC | CASSFGGQGARGYTF
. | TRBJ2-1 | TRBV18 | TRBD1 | TGTGCCAGCTCACTTTTCCGGGACAGGGAGGGCGGTGAGCAGTTCTTC | CASSLFRDREGGEQFF